These 17 T cell receptor beta chains share one sample of origin, sequenced in a study of cytomegalovirus exposure and HLA in healthy donors. The study ran its PCR with 60 Vbeta and 13 Jbeta primers. Sequenced by immunoSEQ multiplex PCR; TCRdb stores in-frame clones only, minus some. The repertoire has about 150,000 clones, over 65% of them found once; the top ten carry roughly an eighth. Sequenced: PBMCs. The receptor source for this set is a man between 40 and 49 years old in good health and CMV-seropositive.

The chain links TRBV7-9 to TRBJ1-1, with 8 bases identical to TRBD1. The germline gives CDR1 SEHNR, CDR2 FQNEAQ (reference sequence). Losses at the gene ends were 3 bases for V and 0 bases for J; bases not matched to a gene: 15. The CDR3 consists of 19 residues. The chain's CDR3 is CASSFSPGQALEMNTEAFF. In nucleotides, the CDR3 is TGTGCCAGCAGCTTTTCACCGGGACAGGCCTTGGAGATGAACACTGAAGCTTTCTTT.

The rearrangement uses TRBV10-3 and TRBJ1-2; D gene ambiguous. The length of the CDR3 is 12 residues. The germline CDR1 and CDR2 sequences are ENHRY and SYGVKD. Trimming left V 8 bases short and J 2 bases short, with 9 bases between. CDR3 protein: CAILSTNYGYTF. In nucleotides, the CDR3 is TGTGCCATCCTCTCTACGAACTATGGCTACACCTTC.

V gene TRBV5-4 combines with J gene TRBJ2-7; a possible D gene is TRBD2 (6 bases). The CDR3 is 14 amino acids. Germline CDR1 and CDR2: SGHNT and YYREEE (reference sequence). The ends were cut back, 0 bases at V and 6 bases at J, with 13 bases in the middle. The CDR3 here is CASSLDPGGIEQYF. CDR3 nucleotide sequence: TGTGCCAGCAGCTTGGACCCCGGGGGAATCGAGCAGTACTTC.

V usage is TRBV11-2 and J usage is TRBJ1-2, with D maybe TRBD1 (6 bases). This CDR3 has 13 residues. V gave up 2 bases and J gave up 8 bases, with 12 bases separating them. CDR1 SGHAT and CDR2 FQNNGV come from the germline V gene. CDR3 sequence reads: CASSLRGGEGYTF. CDR3 DNA: TGTGCCAGCAGCTTAAGGGGGGGCGAGGGCTACACCTTC.

The chain links TRBV9 to TRBJ2-7, with 8 bases identical to TRBD1. CDR1 and CDR2 (germline): SGDLS, YYNGEE. The CDR3 runs 14 residues. The ends lost 6 bases at V and 6 bases at J; junction bases unmatched: 11. This chain's CDR3 is CASTVGQGAAEQYF. The CDR3 coding sequence is TGTGCCAGCACCGTGGGGCAGGGGGCGGCCGAGCAGTACTTC.

The rearrangement joins TRBV19 to TRBJ1-2; D might be TRBD1 (5 bases). Between the trimmed V and J ends, which lost 5 bases and 8 bases, there was a span of 15 bases. Germline V gene lookup returns CDR1 LNHDA and CDR2 SQIVND (reference sequence). The CDR3 has 13 residues. The CDR3 DNA reads as TGTGCCAGTAGTGCAGGGAGGGGTGGAGGCTACACCTTC. It is translated as CASSAGRGGGYTF. Together with reference TRBV19 and TRBJ1-2, the CDR3 gives the full variable domain: DGGITQSPKYLFRKEGQNVTLSCEQNLNHDAMYWYRQDPGQGLRLIYYSQIVNDFQKGDIAEGYSVSREKKESFPLTVTSAQKNPTAFYLCASSAGRGGGYTFGSGTRLTVV.

This clone was picked up one time. V is TRBV5-1 and J is TRBJ2-1, with 8 bases aligning to TRBD2. The V gene end was trimmed by 0 bases and the J gene end by 2 bases; junction bases not matched to a gene: 10. Germline V gene lookup returns CDR1 SGHRS and CDR2 YFSETQ. CDR3 length: 18 amino acids. Here the CDR3 DNA reads TGCGCCAGCAGCTTGGACCCGGGACTAGAACACCCCTACAATGAGCAGTTCTTC. Translation gives CASSLDPGLEHPYNEQFF.

J is TRBJ2-3 and V is TRBV9; tentatively, D is TRBD2 (6 bases). CDR3 length equals 15 residues. Trimming cost V 0 bases and J 2 bases, with 10 bases left between them. Germline V CDR1 and CDR2: SGDLS, YYNGEE. This CDR3 reads CASSVGLGPTDTQYF. Here the CDR3 DNA reads TGTGCCAGCAGCGTAGGACTAGGGCCCACAGATACGCAGTATTTT.

This chain links TRBV6-5 with TRBJ1-2; possible D gene TRBD1, 6 bases. The CDR3 extends over 13 amino acids. Looked up from germline, CDR1 is MNHEY and CDR2 is SVGAGI. The ends were cut back, 2 bases at V and 8 bases at J, with 12 bases in the middle. Here the CDR3 reads CASSYQQGRGYTF. DNA for the CDR3: TGTGCCAGCAGTTACCAACAGGGACGGGGCTACACCTTC.

V and J are TRBV5-1 and TRBJ1-1, with D possibly TRBD1 on 6 matching bases. The CDR3 consists of 15 residues. Per the germline V gene, CDR1 is SGHRS and CDR2 is YFSETQ. Trimming left V 1 base short and J 3 bases short, with 13 bases between. CDR3 region: CASSLIRGADTEAFF. CDR3 sequence (DNA): TGCGCCAGCAGCTTGATCCGGGGGGCGGACACTGAAGCTTTCTTT.

This clone was counted once. This chain connects TRBV5-4 to TRBJ2-5; no clear D. The V end was cut by 4 bases, the J end by 1 base, with 11 bases between. Germline values: CDR1 SGHNT, CDR2 YYREEE (reference sequence). The CDR3 is 14 amino acids. The CDR3: CASSGSGSQETQYF. The DNA of the CDR3 is TGTGCCAGCAGCGGTTCGGGTAGCCAAGAGACCCAGTACTTC.

This clone was picked up a small number of times. The rearrangement joins TRBV30 to TRBJ1-6, with D unclear. Deletions cut 1 base from V and 10 bases from J, with 11 bases between. The germline V gene has CDR1 GTSNPN and CDR2 SVGIG (reference sequence). The CDR3 consists of 13 residues. The CDR3, as DNA: TGTGCCTGGAGTGATTTTCTGGGCTCACCCCTCCACTTT. Translating it yields CAWSDFLGSPLHF. Full variable domain (rest looked up from reference TRBV30 and TRBJ1-6): SQTIHQWPATLVQPVGSPLSLECTVEGTSNPNLYWYRQAAGRGLQLLFYSVGIGQISSEVPQNLSASRPQDRQFILSSKKLLLSDSGFYLCAWSDFLGSPLHFGNGTRLTVT.

The chain uses TRBV4-1 and TRBJ1-5; TRBD1 might be the D (5 bases). V lost 0 bases and J 7 bases, leaving 13 bases between the germline ends. This CDR3 contains 15 residues. CDR1 is MGHRA and CDR2 is YSYEKL in the germline V gene. The CDR3 spells CASSQEIGGNQPQHF. As DNA, the CDR3 is TGCGCCAGCAGCCAAGAAATCGGGGGGAACCAGCCCCAGCATTTT.

The chain carries TRBV18 and TRBJ2-7; TRBD2 agrees at 10 bases. Germline-derived CDR1 and CDR2 are KGHSH and LQKENI. This CDR3 comprises 14 residues. Trimming took 1 base from V and 7 from J; bases not matched to a gene: 4. This chain's CDR3 is CASSPQREGKEQYF. The CDR3 nucleotides are TGTGCCAGCTCACCACAGCGGGAGGGCAAAGAGCAGTACTTC.

V and J are TRBV5-4 and TRBJ2-3, with TRBD1 as a possible D gene (5 bases). The germline V and J ends were trimmed by 2 bases and 5 bases, with 9 bases remaining between them. The CDR3 consists of 13 residues. The germline CDR1 and CDR2 sequences are SGHNT and YYREEE (reference sequence). CDR3: CASSFEGVDTQYF. The CDR3 DNA reads as TGTGCCAGCAGCTTTGAAGGGGTAGATACGCAGTATTTT.

This clone was picked up one time. The CDR3 is CATPGGGIGYTF. CDR3 coding DNA: TGTGCCACCCCGGGGGGCGGGATTGGCTACACCTTC. The V and J genes are TRBV27 and TRBJ1-2, with D possibly being TRBD1 (6 bases). Looked up from germline, CDR1 is MNHEY and CDR2 is SMNVEV (reference sequence). The CDR3 runs to 12 residues. V was shortened by 10 bases and J by 7 bases, with 16 bases between the two germline ends.

This clone was seen repeatedly, ten times or more. V is TRBV10-2 and J is TRBJ2-1; the match to TRBD2 covers 7 bases. Germline V CDR1 and CDR2: WSHSY, SAAADI. Trimming cost V 5 bases and J 8 bases; bases outside gene matches: 3. There are 12 residues in the CDR3. The CDR3 DNA reads as TGCGCCAGCAGTAGGGAGGGCCATGAGCAGTTCTTC. It encodes CASSREGHEQFF.